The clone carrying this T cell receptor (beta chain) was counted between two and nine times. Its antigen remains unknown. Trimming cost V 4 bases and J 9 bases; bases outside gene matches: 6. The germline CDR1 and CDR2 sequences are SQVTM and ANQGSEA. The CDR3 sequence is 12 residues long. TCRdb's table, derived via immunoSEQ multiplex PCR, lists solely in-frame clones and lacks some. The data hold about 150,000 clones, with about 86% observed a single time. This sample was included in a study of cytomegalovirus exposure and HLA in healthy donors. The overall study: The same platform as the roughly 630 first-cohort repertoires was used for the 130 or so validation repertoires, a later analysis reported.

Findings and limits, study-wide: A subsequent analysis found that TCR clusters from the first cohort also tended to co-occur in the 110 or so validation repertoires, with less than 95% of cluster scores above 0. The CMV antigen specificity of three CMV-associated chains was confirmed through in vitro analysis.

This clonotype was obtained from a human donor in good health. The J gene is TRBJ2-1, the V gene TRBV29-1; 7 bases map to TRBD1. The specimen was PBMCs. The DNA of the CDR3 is TGCAGCGTTGCCAGGGGGACCGCTGAGCAGTTCTTC. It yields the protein CSVARGTAEQFF.